The 6 T cell receptor beta chains in this list originate from one sample, sequenced in a study of shared clonotypes between healthy human individuals. The method was immunoSEQ multiplex PCR; TCRdb's version includes in-frame clones alone and lacks a portion of them. The sample has roughly 770,000 clones; about 96% are singletons. Naive CD8 cells lacked CD45RO and underwent positive selection for CCR7, leaving out terminally differentiated effector memory CD45RA+ cells. The sample comprised naive CD8+ T cells sorted from blood. The receptors stem from a man aged 25-40 years in good health.

The chain has TRBV4-1 and TRBJ2-7, with 15 bases lining up with TRBD2. The germline gives CDR1 MGHRA, CDR2 YSYEKL. CDR3 length equals 16 residues. The V segment lost 4 bases and the J segment 4 bases; nucleotides outside the gene matches: 5. CDR3 in amino acids: CASSLGGLAGGYEQYF. The CDR3 DNA reads TGCGCCAGCAGCCTGGGGGGACTAGCGGGAGGTTACGAGCAGTACTTC.

About this clone: At the DNA level, this CDR3 is encoded by other sequences in the same sample as well. The gene calls are TRBV7-9 and TRBJ2-2; D unresolved. In germline, CDR1 is SEHNR, CDR2 FQNEAQ (reference sequence). The CDR3 spans 14 residues. Trimming stripped 5 bases from V and 1 base from J, with 8 bases between. CDR3 protein: CASSRTENTGELFF. The CDR3 DNA reads as TGTGCCAGCAGCCGTACAGAGAACACCGGGGAGCTGTTTTTT.

For this clone: Other DNA sequences in this sample translate to the same CDR3. This rearrangement joins TRBV27 to TRBJ2-7; 7 positions match TRBD1. CDR3 length: 14 amino acids. From germline, CDR1 is MNHEY and CDR2 SMNVEV (reference sequence). J was trimmed by 3 bases and V by 4 bases; bases with no gene match: 6. The CDR3 sequence: CASSSTGTDYEQYF. For the CDR3, the DNA is TGTGCCAGCAGTTCGACCGGGACAGACTACGAGCAGTACTTC.

This rearrangement joins TRBV21-1 to TRBJ2-7; the table's D call, TRBD2, was not checked against the DNA. TRBV21-1 is classified as a pseudogene. The CDR3 contains 16 residues. CDR3 bases: TGTGCCAGCAGCGTACTGACAGCGGGAGGATCCTACGAGCAGTACTTC. Amino acid sequence: CASSVLTAGGSYEQYF.

This clone was recorded once. This chain's CDR3 is CASSVGGRRDTQYF. The CDR3 DNA is TGTGCCAGCAGCGTAGGCGGGAGACGGGATACGCAGTATTTT. The chain carries TRBV9 and TRBJ2-3; 7 nucleotides align to TRBD2. Germline CDR1 and CDR2: SGDLS and YYNGEE. The junction had 4 bases not matched to a gene; V was cut back by 0 bases and J by 6 bases. CDR3 length: 14 amino acids. Complete variable domain (other parts from reference TRBV9 and TRBJ2-3): DSGVTQTPKHLITATGQRVTLRCSPRSGDLSVYWYQQSLDQGLQFLIQYYNGEERAKGNILERFSAQQFPDLHSELNLSSLELGDSALYFCASSVGGRRDTQYFGPGTRLTVL.

Of note for this clone: Other DNA sequences in this sample translate to the same CDR3. J is TRBJ1-1 and V is TRBV27; D uncertain. Trimming pared 6 bases from V and 0 bases from J, leaving 8 bases between. The CDR3 loop spans 13 amino acids. CDR1 and CDR2 from the germline V gene are MNHEY and SMNVEV (reference sequence). The CDR3 sequence is CASSWTVNTEAFF. The CDR3 DNA reads as TGTGCCAGCAGCTGGACGGTGAACACTGAAGCTTTCTTT.